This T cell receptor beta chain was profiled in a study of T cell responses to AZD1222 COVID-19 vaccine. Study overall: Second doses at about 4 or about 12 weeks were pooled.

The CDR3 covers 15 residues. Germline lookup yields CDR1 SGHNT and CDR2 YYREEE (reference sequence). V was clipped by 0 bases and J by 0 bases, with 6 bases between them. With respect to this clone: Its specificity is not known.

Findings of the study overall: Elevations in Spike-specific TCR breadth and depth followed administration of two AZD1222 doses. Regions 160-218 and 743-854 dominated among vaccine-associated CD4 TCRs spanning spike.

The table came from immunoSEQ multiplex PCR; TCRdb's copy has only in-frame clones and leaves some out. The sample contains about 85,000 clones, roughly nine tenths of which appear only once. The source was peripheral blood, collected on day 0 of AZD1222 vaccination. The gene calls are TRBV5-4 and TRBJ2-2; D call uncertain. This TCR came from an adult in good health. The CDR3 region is CASSLASANTGELFF. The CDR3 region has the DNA TGTGCCAGCAGCTTGGCCAGCGCGAACACCGGGGAGCTGTTTTTT.